Below, 8 T cell receptor beta chains from the same sample are listed, as sequenced in a study of cytomegalovirus exposure and HLA in healthy donors. The PCR was carried out with 60 Vbeta primers and 13 Jbeta primers. Sequenced by immunoSEQ multiplex PCR; TCRdb stores in-frame clones only, minus some. This sample's table reports about 44,000 clones. Input material: PBMCs. These receptors all come from a male donor in good health and CMV-seronegative.

The rearrangement links TRBV9 to TRBJ2-5; TRBD2 is a possible D gene (6 bases). The CDR3 runs to 15 residues. Germline lookup yields CDR1 SGDLS and CDR2 YYNGEE. Trimming left V 3 bases short and J 4 bases short, with 16 bases between. In nucleotides, the CDR3 is TGTGCCAGCAGCGCCTCTAGCGTTGGGGGAGAGACCCAGTACTTC. Amino acids: CASSASSVGGETQYF. The variable domain in full, with the rest retrieved from reference TRBV9 and TRBJ2-5, is DSGVTQTPKHLITATGQRVTLRCSPRSGDLSVYWYQQSLDQGLQFLIQYYNGEERAKGNILERFSAQQFPDLHSELNLSSLELGDSALYFCASSASSVGGETQYFGPGTRLLVL.

The chain uses TRBV29-1 and TRBJ1-1; D perhaps matches TRBD1 (6 bases). CDR1 SQVTM and CDR2 ANQGSEA come from the germline V gene. This CDR3 is 13 amino acids long. Trimming left V 7 bases short and J 0 bases short, with 12 bases between. CDR3 residues: CSALGQLNTEAFF. Here the CDR3 DNA reads TGCAGCGCCCTTGGACAGCTGAACACTGAAGCTTTCTTT.

The chain has TRBV2 and TRBJ1-2; D gene ambiguous. This CDR3 is built from 14 residues. V was pared by 4 bases and J by 8 bases, with 17 bases between. The V gene's germline CDR1 is SNHLY and CDR2 FYNNEI. CDR3 bases: TGTGCCAGCAGTGGAATGCGGCAGCCAGAAGGCTACACCTTC. Translated: CASSGMRQPEGYTF.

The chain combines TRBV14 with TRBJ2-7, with D hard to call. V lost 1 base and J 5 bases, leaving 21 bases between the germline ends. CDR3 size: 17 residues. CDR1 SGHDN and CDR2 FVKESK come from the germline V gene. CDR3 DNA: TGTGCCAGCAGCCAAGGGGTTAGAAGTGTAGCCTTACACGAGCAGTACTTC. This sequence encodes CASSQGVRSVALHEQYF. The full variable domain, its missing parts supplied by reference TRBV14 and TRBJ2-7, is EAGVTQFPSHSVIEKGQTVTLRCDPISGHDNLYWYRRVMGKEIKFLLHFVKESKQDESGMPNNRFLAERTGGTYSTLKVQPAELEDSGVYFCASSQGVRSVALHEQYFGPGTRLTVT.

The genes are TRBV7-9 and TRBJ2-5, with D possibly being TRBD1 (5 bases). V was clipped by 2 bases and J by 7 bases, with 14 bases between them. Germline CDR1 is SEHNR and CDR2 is FQNEAQ (reference sequence). The CDR3 sequence is 14 residues long. CDR3 nucleotide sequence: TGTGCCAGCAGCTTAACAGGACCAGCTGGGACCCAGTACTTC. It encodes CASSLTGPAGTQYF.

The rearrangement joins TRBV2 to TRBJ1-2; 8 nucleotides match TRBD1. Losses at the gene ends were 7 bases for V and 6 bases for J; bases not matched to a gene: 7. The CDR3 is made up of 13 amino acids. Germline lookup yields CDR1 SNHLY and CDR2 FYNNEI. The CDR3 DNA reads as TGTGCCAGCACCCTGACAGGGGTGGATGGCTACACCTTC. This translates into CASTLTGVDGYTF.

V and J are TRBV18 and TRBJ1-2, with D maybe TRBD1 (5 bases). The CDR3 loop spans 17 amino acids. Per the germline V gene, CDR1 is KGHSH and CDR2 is LQKENI. Deletions cut 2 bases from V and 0 bases from J, with 16 bases between. The CDR3 DNA reads as TGTGCCAGCTCACCAGACCAGGGTAGCCGAGCTAACTATGGCTACACCTTC. It codes for CASSPDQGSRANYGYTF.

The chain combines TRBV7-9 with TRBJ1-2; D gene unclear. CDR3 length equals 11 residues. Trimming pared 5 bases from V and 8 bases from J, leaving 9 bases between. CDR1 SEHNR and CDR2 FQNEAQ come from the germline V gene (reference sequence). The CDR3 here is CASSLPGGYTF. In DNA, the CDR3 is TGTGCCAGCAGCCTTCCAGGAGGCTACACCTTC.